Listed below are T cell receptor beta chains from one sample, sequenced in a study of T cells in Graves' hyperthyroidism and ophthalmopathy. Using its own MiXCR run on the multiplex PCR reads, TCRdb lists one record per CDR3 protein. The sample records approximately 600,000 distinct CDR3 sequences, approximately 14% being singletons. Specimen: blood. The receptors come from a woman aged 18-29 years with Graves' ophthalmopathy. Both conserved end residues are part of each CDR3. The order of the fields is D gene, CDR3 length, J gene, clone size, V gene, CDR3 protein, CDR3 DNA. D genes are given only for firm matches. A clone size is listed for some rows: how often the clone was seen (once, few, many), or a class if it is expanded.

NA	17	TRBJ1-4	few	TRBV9	CASSVVDSGPGVEKLFF	TGTGCCAGCAGCGTAGTCGATTCGGGACCGGGGGTAGAAAAACTGTTTTTT
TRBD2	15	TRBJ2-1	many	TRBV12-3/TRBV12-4	CASSLGLAGGYEQFF	TGTGCCAGCAGTTTGGGACTAGCGGGAGGGTATGAGCAGTTCTTC
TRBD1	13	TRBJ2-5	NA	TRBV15	CATSRDPQGALYF	TGTGCCACCAGCAGAGACCCCCAGGGGGCGCTTTACTTC
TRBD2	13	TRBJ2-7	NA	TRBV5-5	CASSSPGGYEQYF	TGTGCCAGCAGCTCCCCGGGGGGTTACGAGCAGTACTTC
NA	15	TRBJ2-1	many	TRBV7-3	CASSLTPGRGNEQFF	TGTGCCAGCAGCTTAACCCCCGGGAGAGGCAATGAGCAGTTCTTC
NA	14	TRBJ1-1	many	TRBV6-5	CASSYDGFMNEAFF	TGTGCCAGCAGTTACGACGGTTTCATGAATGAAGCTTTCTTT
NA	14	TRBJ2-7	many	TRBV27	CASKRGVASYEQYF	TGTGCCAGCAAACGGGGTGTCGCCTCCTACGAGCAGTACTTC
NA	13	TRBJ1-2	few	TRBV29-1	CSVESKTNYGYTF	TGCAGCGTGGAAAGTAAGACTAACTATGGCTACACCTTC
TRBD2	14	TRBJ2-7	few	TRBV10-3	CAISVGGRTHEQYF	TGTGCCATCAGTGTTGGCGGGAGGACCCACGAGCAGTACTTC
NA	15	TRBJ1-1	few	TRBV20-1	CSARDRWGRGTEAFF	TGCAGTGCTAGAGATCGATGGGGGAGGGGGACTGAAGCTTTCTTT